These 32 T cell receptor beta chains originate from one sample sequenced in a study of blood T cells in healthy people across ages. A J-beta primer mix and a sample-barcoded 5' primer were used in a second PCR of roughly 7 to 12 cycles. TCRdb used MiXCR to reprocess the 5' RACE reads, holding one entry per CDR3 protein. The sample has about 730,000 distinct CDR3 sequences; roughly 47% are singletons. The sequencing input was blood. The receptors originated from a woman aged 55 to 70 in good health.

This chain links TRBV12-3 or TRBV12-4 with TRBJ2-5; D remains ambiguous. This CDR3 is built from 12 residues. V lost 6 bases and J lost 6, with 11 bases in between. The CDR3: CASSTAAKTQYF. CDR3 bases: TGTGCCAGCAGCACGGCGGCGAAGACCCAGTACTTC.

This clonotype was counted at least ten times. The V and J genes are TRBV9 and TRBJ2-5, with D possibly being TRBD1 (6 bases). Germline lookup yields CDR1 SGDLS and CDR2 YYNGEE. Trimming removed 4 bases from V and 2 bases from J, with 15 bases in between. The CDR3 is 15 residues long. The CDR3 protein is CASSHGGHTQETQYF. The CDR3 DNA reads TGTGCCAGCAGCCATGGGGGACACACACAAGAGACCCAGTACTTC.

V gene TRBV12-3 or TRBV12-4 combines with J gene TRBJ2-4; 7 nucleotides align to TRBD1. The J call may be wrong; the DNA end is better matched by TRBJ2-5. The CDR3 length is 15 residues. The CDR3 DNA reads TGTGCCAGCACGACCCCGGGGACAGTCCAAGAGACCCAGTACTTC. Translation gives CASTTPGTVQETQYF.

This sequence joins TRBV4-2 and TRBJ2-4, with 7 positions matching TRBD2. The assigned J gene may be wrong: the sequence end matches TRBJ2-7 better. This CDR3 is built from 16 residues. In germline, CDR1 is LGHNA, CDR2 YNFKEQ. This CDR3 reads CASSSGLAGVSYEQYF. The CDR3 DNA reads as TGTGCCAGCAGCTCAGGGTTGGCGGGAGTCTCCTACGAGCAGTACTTC.

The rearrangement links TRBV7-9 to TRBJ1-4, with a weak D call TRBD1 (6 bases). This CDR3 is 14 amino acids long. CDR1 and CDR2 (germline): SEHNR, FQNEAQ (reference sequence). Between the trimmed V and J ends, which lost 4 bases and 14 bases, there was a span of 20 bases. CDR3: CASSSGQLNEELFF. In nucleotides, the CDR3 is TGTGCCAGCAGCTCCGGACAGCTTAATGAAGAGCTGTTTTTT.

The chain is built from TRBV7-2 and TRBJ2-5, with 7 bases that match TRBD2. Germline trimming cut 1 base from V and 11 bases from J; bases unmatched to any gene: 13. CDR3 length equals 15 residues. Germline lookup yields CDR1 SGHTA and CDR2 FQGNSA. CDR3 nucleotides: TGTGCCAGCAGCTTAGAATCAACTCGCGGGCGGGGGCAGTACTTC. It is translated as CASSLESTRGRGQYF.

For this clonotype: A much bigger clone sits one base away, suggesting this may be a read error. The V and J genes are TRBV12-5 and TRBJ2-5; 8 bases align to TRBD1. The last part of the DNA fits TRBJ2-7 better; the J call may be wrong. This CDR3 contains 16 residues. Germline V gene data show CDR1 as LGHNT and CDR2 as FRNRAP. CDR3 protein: CASGVSTGGNRDEQYF. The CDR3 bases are TGTGCTAGTGGTGTGTCAACAGGGGGTAACAGGGACGAGCAGTACTTC.

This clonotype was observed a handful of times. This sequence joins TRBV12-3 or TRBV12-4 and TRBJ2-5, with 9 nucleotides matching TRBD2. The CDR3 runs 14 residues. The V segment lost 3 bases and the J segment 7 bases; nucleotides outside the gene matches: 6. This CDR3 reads CASSFGAGGRTQYF. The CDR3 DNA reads TGTGCCAGCAGTTTCGGAGCGGGGGGCCGGACCCAGTACTTC.

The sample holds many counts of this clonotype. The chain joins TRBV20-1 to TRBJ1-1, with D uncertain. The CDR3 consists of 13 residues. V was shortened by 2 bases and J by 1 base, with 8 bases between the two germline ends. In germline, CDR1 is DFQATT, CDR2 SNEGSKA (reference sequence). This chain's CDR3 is CSARLDQNTEAFF. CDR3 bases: TGCAGTGCTAGATTGGACCAGAACACTGAAGCTTTCTTT.

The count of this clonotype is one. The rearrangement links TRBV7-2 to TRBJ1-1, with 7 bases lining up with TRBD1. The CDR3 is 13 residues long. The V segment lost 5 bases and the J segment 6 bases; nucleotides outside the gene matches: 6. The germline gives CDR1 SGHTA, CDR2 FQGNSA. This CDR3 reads CASSNYQGAEAFF. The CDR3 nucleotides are TGTGCCAGCAGCAATTATCAGGGGGCTGAAGCTTTCTTT.

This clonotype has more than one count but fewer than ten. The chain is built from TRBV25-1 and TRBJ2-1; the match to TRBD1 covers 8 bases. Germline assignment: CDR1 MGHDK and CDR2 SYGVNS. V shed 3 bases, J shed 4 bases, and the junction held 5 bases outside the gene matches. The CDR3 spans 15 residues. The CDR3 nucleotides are TGTGCCAGCAGTGAGACAGGGGACTTTTACAATGAGCAGTTCTTC. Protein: CASSETGDFYNEQFF. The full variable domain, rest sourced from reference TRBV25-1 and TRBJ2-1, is EADIYQTPRYLVIGTGKKITLECSQTMGHDKMYWYQQDPGMELHLIHYSYGVNSTEKGDLSSESTVSRIRTEHFPLTLESARPSHTSQYLCASSETGDFYNEQFFGPGTRLTVL.

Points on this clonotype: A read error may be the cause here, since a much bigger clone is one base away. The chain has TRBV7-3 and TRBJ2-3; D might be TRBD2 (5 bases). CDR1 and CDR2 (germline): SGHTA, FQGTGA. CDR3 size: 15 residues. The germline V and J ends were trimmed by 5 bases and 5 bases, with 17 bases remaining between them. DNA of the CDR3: TGTGCCAGCAGCGCGCGGCTAGCCAATGTAGATACGCAGTATTTT. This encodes CASSARLANVDTQYF.

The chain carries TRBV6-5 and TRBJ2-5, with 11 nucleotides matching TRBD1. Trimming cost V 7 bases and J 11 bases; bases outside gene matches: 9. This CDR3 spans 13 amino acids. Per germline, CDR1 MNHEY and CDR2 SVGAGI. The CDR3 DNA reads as TGTGCCAGCATGGGACAGGGGGTCAATGAGCAGTACTTC. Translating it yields CASMGQGVNEQYF.

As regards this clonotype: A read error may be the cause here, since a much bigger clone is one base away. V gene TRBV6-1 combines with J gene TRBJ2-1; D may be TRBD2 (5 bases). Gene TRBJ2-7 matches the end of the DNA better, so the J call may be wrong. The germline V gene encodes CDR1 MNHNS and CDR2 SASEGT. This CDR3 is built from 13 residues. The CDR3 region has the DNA TGTGCCAGCAGGGAGTCCAACGGAGGTGAGCAGTACTTC. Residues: CASRESNGGEQYF.

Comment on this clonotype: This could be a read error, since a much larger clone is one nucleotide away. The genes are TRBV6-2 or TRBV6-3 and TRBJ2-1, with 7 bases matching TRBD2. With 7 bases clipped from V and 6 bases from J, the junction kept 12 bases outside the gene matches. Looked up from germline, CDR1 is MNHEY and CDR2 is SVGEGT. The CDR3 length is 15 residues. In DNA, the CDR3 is TGTGCCAGCAATTCCTACGACCGCGGGGGCAATGAGCAGTTCTTC. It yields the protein CASNSYDRGGNEQFF.

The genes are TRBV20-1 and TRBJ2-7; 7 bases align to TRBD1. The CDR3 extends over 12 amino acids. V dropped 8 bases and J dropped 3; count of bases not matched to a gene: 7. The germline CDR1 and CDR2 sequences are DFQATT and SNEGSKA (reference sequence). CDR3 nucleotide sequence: TGCAGTACTGGACAGGTCTACTACGAGCAGTACTTC. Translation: CSTGQVYYEQYF.

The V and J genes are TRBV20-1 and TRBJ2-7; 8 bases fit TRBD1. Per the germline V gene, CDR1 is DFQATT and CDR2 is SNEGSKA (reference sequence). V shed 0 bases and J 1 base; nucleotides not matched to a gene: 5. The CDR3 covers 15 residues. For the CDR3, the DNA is TGCAGTGCTAGAGACAGGACAGGGATGTCCTACGAGCAGTACTTC. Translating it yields CSARDRTGMSYEQYF.

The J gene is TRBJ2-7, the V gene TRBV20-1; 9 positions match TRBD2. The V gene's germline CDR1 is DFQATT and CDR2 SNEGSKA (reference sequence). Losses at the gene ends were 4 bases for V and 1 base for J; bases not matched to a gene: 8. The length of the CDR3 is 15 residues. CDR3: CSANTGLAISYEQYF. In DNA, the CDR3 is TGCAGTGCTAATACAGGACTAGCGATTTCCTACGAGCAGTACTTC.

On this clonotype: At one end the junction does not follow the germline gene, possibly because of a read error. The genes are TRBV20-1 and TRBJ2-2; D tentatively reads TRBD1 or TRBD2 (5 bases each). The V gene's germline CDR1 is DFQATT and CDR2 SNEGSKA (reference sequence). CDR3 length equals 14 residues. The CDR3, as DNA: TGCAGTGCTAGTTCGGGACCTATCACCGGGGAGCCGTTTTTT. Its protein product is CSASSGPITGEPFF.

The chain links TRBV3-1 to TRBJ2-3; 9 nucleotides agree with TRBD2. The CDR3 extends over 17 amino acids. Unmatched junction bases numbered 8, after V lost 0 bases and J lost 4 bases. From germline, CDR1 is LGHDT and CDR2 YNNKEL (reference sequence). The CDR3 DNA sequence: TGTGCCAGCAGCCAAGATAAGCGCGGGGGGGCCCCAGATACGCAGTATTTT. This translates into CASSQDKRGGAPDTQYF.

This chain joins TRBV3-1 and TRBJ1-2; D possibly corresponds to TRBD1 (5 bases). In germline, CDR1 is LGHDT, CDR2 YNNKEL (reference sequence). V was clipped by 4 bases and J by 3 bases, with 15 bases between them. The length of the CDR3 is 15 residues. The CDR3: CASSPANSGHYGYTF. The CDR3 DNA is TGTGCCAGCAGCCCAGCCAATTCGGGACACTATGGCTACACCTTC. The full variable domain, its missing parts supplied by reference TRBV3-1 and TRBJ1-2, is DTAVSQTPKYLVTQMGNDKSIKCEQNLGHDTMYWYKQDSKKFLKIMFSYNNKELIINETVPNRFSPKSPDKAHLNLHINSLELGDSAVYFCASSPANSGHYGYTFGSGTRLTVV.

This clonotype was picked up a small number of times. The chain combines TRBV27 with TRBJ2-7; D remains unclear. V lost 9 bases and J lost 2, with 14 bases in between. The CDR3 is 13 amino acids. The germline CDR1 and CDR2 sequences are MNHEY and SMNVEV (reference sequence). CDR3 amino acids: CARINNKTYEQYF. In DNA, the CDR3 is TGTGCCAGAATTAATAACAAAACCTACGAGCAGTACTTC.

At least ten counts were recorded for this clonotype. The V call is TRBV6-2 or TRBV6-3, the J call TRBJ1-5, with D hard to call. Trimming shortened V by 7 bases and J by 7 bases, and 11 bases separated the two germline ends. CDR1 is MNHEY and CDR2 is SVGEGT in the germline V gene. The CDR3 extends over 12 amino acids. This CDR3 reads CASNPVGQPQHF. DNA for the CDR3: TGTGCCAGCAACCCTGTGGGGCAGCCCCAGCATTTT.

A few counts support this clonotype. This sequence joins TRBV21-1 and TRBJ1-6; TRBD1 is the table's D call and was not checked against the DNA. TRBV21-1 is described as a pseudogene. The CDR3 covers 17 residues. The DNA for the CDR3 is TGTGCCAGCAGATACCTACCAGACCAGGGTGAGCCTTCACCCCTCCACTTT. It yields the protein CASRYLPDQGEPSPLHF.

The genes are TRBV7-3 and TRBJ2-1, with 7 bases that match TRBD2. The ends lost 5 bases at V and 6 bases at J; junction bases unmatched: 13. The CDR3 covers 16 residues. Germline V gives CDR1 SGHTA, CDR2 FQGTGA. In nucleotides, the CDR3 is TGTGCCAGCAGCCCCTCCTCCGCTTCGGGAGGCAATGAGCAGTTCTTC. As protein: CASSPSSASGGNEQFF.

The CDR3 DNA reads TGCAGTGCTAGAATCGGATTCGAGGTCGCCAAAAACATTCAGTACTTC. The encoded protein is CSARIGFEVAKNIQYF. The chain uses TRBV20-1 and TRBJ2-4; D is unclear. CDR1 and CDR2 from the germline V gene are DFQATT and SNEGSKA (reference sequence). CDR3 length: 16 residues. V lost 2 bases, J lost 1 base, and 15 bases lay in between.

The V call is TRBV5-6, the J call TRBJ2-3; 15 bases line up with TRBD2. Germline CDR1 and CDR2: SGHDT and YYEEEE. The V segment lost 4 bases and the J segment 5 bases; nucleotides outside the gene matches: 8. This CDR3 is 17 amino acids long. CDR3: CASSSPWTSGGVDTQYF. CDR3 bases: TGTGCCAGCAGCAGTCCCTGGACTAGCGGGGGGGTAGATACGCAGTATTTT.

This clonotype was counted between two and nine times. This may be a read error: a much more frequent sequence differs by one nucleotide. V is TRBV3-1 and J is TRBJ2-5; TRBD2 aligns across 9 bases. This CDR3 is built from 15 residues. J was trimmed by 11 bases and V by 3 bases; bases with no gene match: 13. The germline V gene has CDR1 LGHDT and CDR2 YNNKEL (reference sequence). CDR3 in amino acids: CASSQDSGSFNEQYF. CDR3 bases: TGTGCCAGCAGCCAGGATAGCGGGAGTTTCAATGAGCAGTACTTC.

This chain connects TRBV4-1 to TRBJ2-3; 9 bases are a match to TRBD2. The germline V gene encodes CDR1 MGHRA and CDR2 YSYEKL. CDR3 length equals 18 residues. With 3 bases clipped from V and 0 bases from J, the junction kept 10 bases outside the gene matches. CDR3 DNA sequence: TGCGCCAGCAGCCACCTAATCGGGACTAGCCTAAGCACAGATACGCAGTATTTT. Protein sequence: CASSHLIGTSLSTDTQYF.

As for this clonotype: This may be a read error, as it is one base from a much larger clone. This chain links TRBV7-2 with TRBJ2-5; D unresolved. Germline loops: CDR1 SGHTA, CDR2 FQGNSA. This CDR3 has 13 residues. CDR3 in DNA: TGTGCCCGCAGCTTAGGGCCCGGGGAGACCCAGTACTTC. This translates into CARSLGPGETQYF.

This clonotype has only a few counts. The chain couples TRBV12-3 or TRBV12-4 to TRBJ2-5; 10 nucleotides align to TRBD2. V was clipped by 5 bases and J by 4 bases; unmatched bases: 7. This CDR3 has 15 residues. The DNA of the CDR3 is TGTGCCAGCAGTCAGCGGGAGGGCCTTCGAGAGACCCAGTACTTC. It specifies CASSQREGLRETQYF.

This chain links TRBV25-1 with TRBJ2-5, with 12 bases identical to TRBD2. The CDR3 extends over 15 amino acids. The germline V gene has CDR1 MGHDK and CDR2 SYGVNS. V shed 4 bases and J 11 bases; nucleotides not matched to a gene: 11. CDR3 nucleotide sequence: TGTGCCAGCAGTGGTTTTGGGCTAGCGGGAGGGCCGCAGTACTTC. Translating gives CASSGFGLAGGPQYF.